This is a list of T cell receptor beta chains from one sample in a study of blood T cells in healthy people across ages. TCRdb reprocessed the 5' RACE reads via MiXCR and lists one record per CDR3 protein. The sample has about 940,000 distinct CDR3 sequences; roughly 50% are singletons. The specimen sequenced was blood. Receptor source: a man younger than 45 in good health. Both conserved end residues are trimmed from each CDR3.

j_call: -; v_call: TRBV30; cdr3_aa: AWSPLPLYEQY
j_call: TRBJ2-7; v_call: TRBV21-1; cdr3_aa: ASSPLRPHDMYEQY
j_call: TRBJ1-4; v_call: TRBV7-2; cdr3_aa: ASSTRTGGNEKLF
j_call: TRBJ2-2; v_call: TRBV11-2; cdr3_aa: ASSLLQGAIGELF
j_call: TRBJ2-1; v_call: TRBV9; cdr3_aa: ASSVASQGAEQF
j_call: TRBJ2-3; v_call: TRBV2; cdr3_aa: ASSGQLTDTQY
j_call: TRBJ2-1; v_call: TRBV7-8; cdr3_aa: ASSLEGSFSYNEQF
j_call: TRBJ2-3; v_call: TRBV4-3; cdr3_aa: ASSQDPGQPSSTDTQY
j_call: TRBJ2-7; v_call: TRBV28; cdr3_aa: TSSLQGTTYEQY
j_call: TRBJ1-2; v_call: TRBV29-1; cdr3_aa: SAAGAGYGYT
j_call: TRBJ2-3; v_call: TRBV7-2; cdr3_aa: AARLAGPTDTQY
j_call: TRBJ1-1; v_call: TRBV5-1; cdr3_aa: ASSFGTGRNTEAF
j_call: TRBJ2-5; v_call: TRBV3-1; cdr3_aa: ASSQGGLGLQETQY
j_call: TRBJ2-3; v_call: TRBV7-2; cdr3_aa: ASSEGLSTDTQY
j_call: TRBJ1-4; v_call: TRBV2; cdr3_aa: ASATNEKLF
j_call: TRBJ2-3; v_call: TRBV6-5; cdr3_aa: ASSATGLSDTQY
j_call: -; v_call: TRBV6-1; cdr3_aa: ASSLDREDEQY
j_call: -; v_call: TRBV6-1; cdr3_aa: ASSFTQPGQGRYEQY
j_call: TRBJ2-1; v_call: TRBV25-1; cdr3_aa: ASSEQYNEQF
j_call: TRBJ2-1; v_call: TRBV9; cdr3_aa: ASSEGTIMYNEQF
j_call: TRBJ2-2; v_call: TRBV30; cdr3_aa: AQPGTRNTGELF
j_call: TRBJ1-1; v_call: TRBV25-1; cdr3_aa: ASIDRVNTEAF
j_call: TRBJ2-6; v_call: TRBV5-6; cdr3_aa: ASSLMDRFYSGANALT
j_call: TRBJ1-6; v_call: TRBV4-2; cdr3_aa: ASSQDTVRSSYNSPLH
j_call: TRBJ1-1; v_call: TRBV6-6; cdr3_aa: ASKGDTEAF
j_call: TRBJ2-1; v_call: TRBV12-3/TRBV12-4; cdr3_aa: ASSLEVGGGGGNEQF
j_call: TRBJ2-3; v_call: TRBV2; cdr3_aa: ASSVVQRTSTDTQY
j_call: TRBJ2-3; v_call: TRBV19; cdr3_aa: ASSGRGRTTDTQY
j_call: -; v_call: TRBV7-9; cdr3_aa: ASSRANEQY
j_call: TRBJ2-7; v_call: TRBV9; cdr3_aa: ASSVAGDYEQY
j_call: TRBJ1-1; v_call: TRBV12-3/TRBV12-4; cdr3_aa: ASSSGRRNTEAF
j_call: TRBJ1-5; v_call: TRBV6-5; cdr3_aa: ASSPELYSNQPQH
j_call: TRBJ1-2; v_call: TRBV7-9; cdr3_aa: ASSLEGESNYGYT